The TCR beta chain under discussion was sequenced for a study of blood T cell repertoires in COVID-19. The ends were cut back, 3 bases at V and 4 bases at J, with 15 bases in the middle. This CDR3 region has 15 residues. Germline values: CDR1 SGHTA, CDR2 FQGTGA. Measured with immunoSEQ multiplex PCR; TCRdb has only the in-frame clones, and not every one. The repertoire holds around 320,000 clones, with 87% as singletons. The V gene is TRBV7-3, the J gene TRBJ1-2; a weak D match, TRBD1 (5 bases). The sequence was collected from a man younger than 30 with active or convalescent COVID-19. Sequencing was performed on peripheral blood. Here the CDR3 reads CASSFGGGIGYGYTF. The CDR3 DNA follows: TGTGCCAGCAGCTTCGGCGGGGGGATCGGCTATGGCTACACCTTC.